A selection of T cell receptor beta chains follows, all from one sample in a study of STAT5B mutations in CD4+ large granular lymphocyte leukemia. Sequencing used immunoSEQ multiplex PCR; TCRdb keeps in-frame clones, though not all of them. This table holds 20,000 to 25,000 clones, roughly 78% found once. The sequenced material came from CD4+ T cells from blood buffy coats. The receptor set was obtained from a human donor in good health. CDR3s include the opening cysteine and the closing phenylalanine or tryptophan. The D gene is left open where the match is weak. The listing skips clone size in some rows; elsewhere it reads once, few, many or a size class.

CDR3 DNA: TGTGCCAGCAGCTTAAACAGGGCCGGCACTGAAGCTTTCTTT; CDR3 protein: CASSLNRAGTEAFF; clone size: once; CDR3 length: 14; D gene: NA; J gene: TRBJ1-1; V gene: TRBV11-2
CDR3 DNA: TGTGCCAGCAGCCCCCGCAGTAACGTACACAATGAGCAGTTCTTC; CDR3 protein: CASSPRSNVHNEQFF; clone size: NA; CDR3 length: 15; D gene: NA; J gene: TRBJ2-1; V gene: TRBV11-3
CDR3 DNA: TGTGCCAGCAGCTTCCCGCGTAGGGCGACCTACGAGCAGTACTTC; CDR3 protein: CASSFPRRATYEQYF; clone size: NA; CDR3 length: 15; D gene: NA; J gene: TRBJ2-7; V gene: TRBV5-6
CDR3 DNA: TGTGCCAGCCAGGGTAATAGTGGGAACACTGAAGCTTTCTTT; CDR3 protein: CASQGNSGNTEAFF; clone size: few; CDR3 length: 14; D gene: NA; J gene: TRBJ1-1; V gene: TRBV5-4
CDR3 DNA: TGTGCCAGCAGCCGGCGGAGGGCACAGTACCAAGAGACCCAGTACTTC; CDR3 protein: CASSRRRAQYQETQYF; clone size: NA; CDR3 length: 16; D gene: NA; J gene: TRBJ2-5; V gene: TRBV11-1
CDR3 DNA: TGTGCCAGCAGTTCTATGGGGACAGGGAAGTATGGCTACACCTTC; CDR3 protein: CASSSMGTGKYGYTF; clone size: NA; CDR3 length: 15; D gene: TRBD1; J gene: TRBJ1-2; V gene: TRBV6-5
CDR3 DNA: TGTGCCATCAGAGGGCCGAACACTGAAGCTTTCTTT; CDR3 protein: CAIRGPNTEAFF; clone size: few; CDR3 length: 12; D gene: NA; J gene: TRBJ1-1; V gene: TRBV10-3
CDR3 DNA: TGTGCCAGCAGTGAATCTTTGGGGGGCACTGAAGCTTTCTTT; CDR3 protein: CASSESLGGTEAFF; clone size: few; CDR3 length: 14; D gene: NA; J gene: TRBJ1-1; V gene: TRBV2
CDR3 DNA: TGTGCCAGCAATAAGGTTTCCAGTGGAGGAGAAGCTTTCTTT; CDR3 protein: CASNKVSSGGEAFF; clone size: NA; CDR3 length: 14; D gene: NA; J gene: TRBJ1-1; V gene: TRBV2
CDR3 DNA: TGTGCCAGTAGTTCCAAAGCGGGGGTCTTCTCTGATGAGCAGTTCTTC; CDR3 protein: CASSSKAGVFSDEQFF; clone size: few; CDR3 length: 16; D gene: TRBD2; J gene: TRBJ2-1; V gene: TRBV19
CDR3 DNA: TGTGCCAGCAGTTATAGCAGGGGACCCCCCGGGGATACGCAGTATTTT; CDR3 protein: CASSYSRGPPGDTQYF; clone size: NA; CDR3 length: 16; D gene: NA; J gene: TRBJ2-3; V gene: TRBV2
CDR3 DNA: TGTGCCAGCAGCCAGGTTTTGGAGCAGTACTTC; CDR3 protein: CASSQVLEQYF; clone size: NA; CDR3 length: 11; D gene: NA; J gene: TRBJ2-7; V gene: TRBV2
CDR3 DNA: TGTGCCAGCAGTCGTTATAATTCACCCCTCCACTTT; CDR3 protein: CASSRYNSPLHF; clone size: NA; CDR3 length: 12; D gene: NA; J gene: TRBJ1-6; V gene: TRBV6-1
CDR3 DNA: TGTGCCAGCAGGGGGATCCGGGACAAAACTAAGGAATCCTACGAGCAGTACTTC; CDR3 protein: CASRGIRDKTKESYEQYF; clone size: NA; CDR3 length: 18; D gene: NA; J gene: TRBJ2-7; V gene: TRBV7-9
CDR3 DNA: TGTGCCATCAGTTCTCCAGGGATTTCTGAGCAGTTCTTC; CDR3 protein: CAISSPGISEQFF; clone size: NA; CDR3 length: 13; D gene: NA; J gene: TRBJ2-1; V gene: TRBV10-3
CDR3 DNA: TGTGCCAGCAGTTCCGGGACAGGGGGAAAACTGTTTTTT; CDR3 protein: CASSSGTGGKLFF; clone size: NA; CDR3 length: 13; D gene: TRBD1; J gene: TRBJ1-4; V gene: TRBV7-2
CDR3 DNA: TGTGCCAGCAGCTTAGGGGATTTAAACTCACCCCTCCACTTT; CDR3 protein: CASSLGDLNSPLHF; clone size: few; CDR3 length: 14; D gene: NA; J gene: TRBJ1-6; V gene: TRBV7-3
CDR3 DNA: TGTGCCAGCTCCCCCTCGCTAGGGAACAATGAGCAGTTCTTC; CDR3 protein: CASSPSLGNNEQFF; clone size: NA; CDR3 length: 14; D gene: NA; J gene: TRBJ2-1; V gene: TRBV18
CDR3 DNA: TGTGCCACCGCGGCAGGGGGCAACTATGGCTACACCTTC; CDR3 protein: CATAAGGNYGYTF; clone size: NA; CDR3 length: 13; D gene: TRBD1; J gene: TRBJ1-2; V gene: TRBV10-3
CDR3 DNA: TGTGCCAGCAGCGAACGAATGGGGACTTCTCACAATGAGCAGTTCTTC; CDR3 protein: CASSERMGTSHNEQFF; clone size: NA; CDR3 length: 16; D gene: NA; J gene: TRBJ2-1; V gene: TRBV9
CDR3 DNA: TGTGCCAGTAGTACGAGAGGACAGGGTCGGCCTGAAGCTTTCTTT; CDR3 protein: CASSTRGQGRPEAFF; clone size: NA; CDR3 length: 15; D gene: TRBD1; J gene: TRBJ1-1; V gene: TRBV19
CDR3 DNA: TGTGCCAGCAGCTTTCGGACCCTTTTCTCTGGAAACACCATATATTTT; CDR3 protein: CASSFRTLFSGNTIYF; clone size: NA; CDR3 length: 16; D gene: NA; J gene: TRBJ1-3; V gene: TRBV7-2
CDR3 DNA: TGTGCCATCGCGGGGGGGCGGTTGTATGAGCAGTTCTTC; CDR3 protein: CAIAGGRLYEQFF; clone size: NA; CDR3 length: 13; D gene: TRBD2; J gene: TRBJ2-1; V gene: TRBV10-3
CDR3 DNA: TGTGCCAGCAGCACCGGGACAGTTCCTAGCACAGATACGCAGTATTTT; CDR3 protein: CASSTGTVPSTDTQYF; clone size: NA; CDR3 length: 16; D gene: TRBD1; J gene: TRBJ2-3; V gene: TRBV9
CDR3 DNA: TGTGCCTCCCAGTTGAACCTTAACACTGAAGCTTTCTTT; CDR3 protein: CASQLNLNTEAFF; clone size: few; CDR3 length: 13; D gene: NA; J gene: TRBJ1-1; V gene: TRBV30
CDR3 DNA: TGTGCCAGCAGGTTGGAAGCGGGGGGGAACAATGAGCAGTTCTTC; CDR3 protein: CASRLEAGGNNEQFF; clone size: NA; CDR3 length: 15; D gene: TRBD2; J gene: TRBJ2-1; V gene: TRBV7-2
CDR3 DNA: TGTGCCAGCAGTCCCCAGGGACTAGCGGGGGGGCCTCGGAGCACAGATACGCAGTATTTT; CDR3 protein: CASSPQGLAGGPRSTDTQYF; clone size: NA; CDR3 length: 20; D gene: TRBD2; J gene: TRBJ2-3; V gene: TRBV28
CDR3 DNA: TGTGCCACCAGCAGGGGGGGACAGGGTGATTCACCCCTCCACTTT; CDR3 protein: CATSRGGQGDSPLHF; clone size: NA; CDR3 length: 15; D gene: TRBD1; J gene: TRBJ1-6; V gene: TRBV15
CDR3 DNA: TGTGCCAGCAGTTACTCCGGACAGGGGCGACCCCTCCACTTT; CDR3 protein: CASSYSGQGRPLHF; clone size: NA; CDR3 length: 14; D gene: TRBD1; J gene: TRBJ1-6; V gene: TRBV6-6
CDR3 DNA: TGTGCCAGCTCCCCCGGGTATTTGTCAAATTCACCCCTCCACTTT; CDR3 protein: CASSPGYLSNSPLHF; clone size: NA; CDR3 length: 15; D gene: NA; J gene: TRBJ1-6; V gene: TRBV18
CDR3 DNA: TGTGCCAGCCGTCCGGGACATAACTATGGCTACACCTTC; CDR3 protein: CASRPGHNYGYTF; clone size: NA; CDR3 length: 13; D gene: NA; J gene: TRBJ1-2; V gene: TRBV7-9
CDR3 DNA: TGTGCCAGCAGTTTTAATACAGGGTATTCGGGCGGGGAGCTGTTTTTT; CDR3 protein: CASSFNTGYSGGELFF; clone size: NA; CDR3 length: 16; D gene: NA; J gene: TRBJ2-2; V gene: TRBV27
CDR3 DNA: TGCGCCAGCAGCCCCGGACAGTACCGCACAGATACGCAGTATTTT; CDR3 protein: CASSPGQYRTDTQYF; clone size: NA; CDR3 length: 15; D gene: NA; J gene: TRBJ2-3; V gene: TRBV5-1
CDR3 DNA: TGTGCCACCCGCGCGGAGTGGAACACTGAAGCTTTCTTT; CDR3 protein: CATRAEWNTEAFF; clone size: NA; CDR3 length: 13; D gene: NA; J gene: TRBJ1-1; V gene: TRBV15
CDR3 DNA: TGTGCCAGATGGCACCCGGGAGCAAAACTGTTTTTT; CDR3 protein: CARWHPGAKLFF; clone size: NA; CDR3 length: 12; D gene: NA; J gene: TRBJ1-4; V gene: TRBV6-4
CDR3 DNA: TGTGCCAGCAGCTTAGCGCGTCGGGGTAGCCCCCCCTACGAGCAGTACTTC; CDR3 protein: CASSLARRGSPPYEQYF; clone size: NA; CDR3 length: 17; D gene: NA; J gene: TRBJ2-7; V gene: TRBV11-1
CDR3 DNA: TGTGCCAGCAGTTCCCCCTATTCTGCCACTGAAGCTTTCTTT; CDR3 protein: CASSSPYSATEAFF; clone size: NA; CDR3 length: 14; D gene: NA; J gene: TRBJ1-1; V gene: TRBV6-6
CDR3 DNA: TGTGCCAGCAGCCCGGACAGCTCTGGAAACACCATATATTTT; CDR3 protein: CASSPDSSGNTIYF; clone size: NA; CDR3 length: 14; D gene: NA; J gene: TRBJ1-3; V gene: TRBV5-8
CDR3 DNA: TGTGCCAGCAGTAGACAGGGCCGCGCTGAAGCTTTCTTT; CDR3 protein: CASSRQGRAEAFF; clone size: NA; CDR3 length: 13; D gene: TRBD1; J gene: TRBJ1-1; V gene: TRBV2
CDR3 DNA: TGTGCCACCAGACAGACTATAACCTACGAGCAGTACTTC; CDR3 protein: CATRQTITYEQYF; clone size: NA; CDR3 length: 13; D gene: NA; J gene: TRBJ2-7; V gene: TRBV6-1
CDR3 DNA: TGTGCCAGCAGCAAAGACAGAAGCCAAGAGACCCAGTACTTC; CDR3 protein: CASSKDRSQETQYF; clone size: NA; CDR3 length: 14; D gene: NA; J gene: TRBJ2-5; V gene: TRBV7-2
CDR3 DNA: TGTGCCACAAAAGGGACAGGGGCAACTAATGAAAAACTGTTTTTT; CDR3 protein: CATKGTGATNEKLFF; clone size: NA; CDR3 length: 15; D gene: TRBD1; J gene: TRBJ1-4; V gene: TRBV10-3
CDR3 DNA: TGTGCCATTGGACAGGCAAACACCGGGGAGCTGTTTTTT; CDR3 protein: CAIGQANTGELFF; clone size: NA; CDR3 length: 13; D gene: TRBD1; J gene: TRBJ2-2; V gene: TRBV10-3
CDR3 DNA: TGTGCCAGCAGCCAAGGACTAGCGGGGGGGTACAATGAGCAGTTCTTC; CDR3 protein: CASSQGLAGGYNEQFF; clone size: NA; CDR3 length: 16; D gene: TRBD2; J gene: TRBJ2-1; V gene: TRBV4-2
CDR3 DNA: TGTGCCAGCAGCAAAGAAAAGAGGGGCGGCTGGGACGAGCAGTACTTC; CDR3 protein: CASSKEKRGGWDEQYF; clone size: NA; CDR3 length: 16; D gene: NA; J gene: TRBJ2-7; V gene: TRBV21-1
CDR3 DNA: TGTGCCAGCAGCGTAGGGACTGAGGCTGAAAAACTGTTTTTT; CDR3 protein: CASSVGTEAEKLFF; clone size: few; CDR3 length: 14; D gene: NA; J gene: TRBJ1-4; V gene: TRBV9
CDR3 DNA: TGTGCCAGCAGCTTCATTCAGGGCGGCGAGCAGTACTTC; CDR3 protein: CASSFIQGGEQYF; clone size: NA; CDR3 length: 13; D gene: NA; J gene: TRBJ2-7; V gene: TRBV11-3
CDR3 DNA: TGTGCCAGCAGCTCGCCAAAGCACCAGACAGGGGACTACACCTTC; CDR3 protein: CASSSPKHQTGDYTF; clone size: NA; CDR3 length: 15; D gene: TRBD1; J gene: TRBJ1-2; V gene: TRBV7-9
CDR3 DNA: TGTGCCATCAGTGTGGGGGCGCGGGCAACCACTGAAGCTTTCTTT; CDR3 protein: CAISVGARATTEAFF; clone size: few; CDR3 length: 15; D gene: NA; J gene: TRBJ1-1; V gene: TRBV10-3
CDR3 DNA: TGTGCCTGGAGTGCACTGAGGACAGGTGAAGCTTTCTTT; CDR3 protein: CAWSALRTGEAFF; clone size: NA; CDR3 length: 13; D gene: TRBD1; J gene: TRBJ1-1; V gene: TRBV30
CDR3 DNA: TGTGCCAGCAGTCCGACGGGACAGACCAACTATGGCTACACCTTC; CDR3 protein: CASSPTGQTNYGYTF; clone size: NA; CDR3 length: 15; D gene: TRBD1; J gene: TRBJ1-2; V gene: TRBV6-6
CDR3 DNA: TGTGCCAGCTCACCGGGGGGCGGGCAGCCCCAGCATTTT; CDR3 protein: CASSPGGGQPQHF; clone size: NA; CDR3 length: 13; D gene: NA; J gene: TRBJ1-5; V gene: TRBV18
CDR3 DNA: TGTGCCAGCAGCTTAGGGGGGGGCAGGGGGCATCAGCCCCAGCATTTT; CDR3 protein: CASSLGGGRGHQPQHF; clone size: NA; CDR3 length: 16; D gene: TRBD1; J gene: TRBJ1-5; V gene: TRBV11-2
CDR3 DNA: TGTGCCAGCATGGGCAGGACCTACGAGCAGTACTTC; CDR3 protein: CASMGRTYEQYF; clone size: few; CDR3 length: 12; D gene: NA; J gene: TRBJ2-7; V gene: TRBV2
CDR3 DNA: TGTGCCAGCTCACCAGATTACGCAGGGGGCGCGTATGGCTACACCTTC; CDR3 protein: CASSPDYAGGAYGYTF; clone size: NA; CDR3 length: 16; D gene: TRBD1; J gene: TRBJ1-2; V gene: TRBV18
CDR3 DNA: TGTGCCAGCAGCTTGGGGACTAGCGTGACCTACAATGAGCAGTTCTTC; CDR3 protein: CASSLGTSVTYNEQFF; clone size: once; CDR3 length: 16; D gene: TRBD2; J gene: TRBJ2-1; V gene: TRBV7-3